Below are 7 T cell receptor beta chains sequenced from a single sample in a study of T-cell memory formation after mild COVID-19. Each CDR3 protein is one row after TCRdb ran MiXCR on the 5' RACE reads. The profile shows approximately 12,000 distinct CDR3 sequences, around 15% of them singletons. The sequenced material came from PBMCs or a T cell subset sorted from them (not recorded which). The receptors derive from a man between 18 and 35 years old who had mild COVID-19 (a few samples of this study predate the infection). Cell type and time point are not known.

This clonotype was detected only a few times. One end of the junction is discordant with germline, which a read error may explain. The chain has TRBV9 and TRBJ1-1, with a tentative D call TRBD1 (5 bases). The CDR3 totals 15 residues. Germline V gene sequence: CDR1 SGDLS, CDR2 YYNGEE. The CDR3 DNA is TGTGCCAGCAGCGGCGGACACCGTCGGAACCCTGAAGCTTTCTTT. It translates to CASSGGHRRNPEAFF.

This clonotype was seen many times. The chain carries TRBV10-3 and TRBJ1-2; a weak D match, TRBD1 (6 bases). The length of the CDR3 is 14 residues. Germline V gives CDR1 ENHRY, CDR2 SYGVKD. Trimming removed 6 bases from V and 4 bases from J, with 15 bases in between. The CDR3 bases are TGTGCCATCAGGCACAGGGACTTCATCTATGGCTACACCTTC. Residues: CAIRHRDFIYGYTF.

This rearrangement joins TRBV9 to TRBJ2-3; no reliable D call. The V gene's germline CDR1 is SGDLS and CDR2 YYNGEE. The CDR3 is made up of 12 amino acids. V lost 3 bases and J lost 6, with 8 bases in between. The CDR3 coding sequence is TGTGCCAGCAGCGGTGGAATGGATACGCAGTATTTT. Translated: CASSGGMDTQYF.

The table lists this clonotype with a few counts. The rearrangement joins TRBV19 to TRBJ2-5; D remains ambiguous. The V and J ends lost 11 bases and 3 bases respectively, with 13 bases between them. In germline, CDR1 is LNHDA, CDR2 SQIVND (reference sequence). This CDR3 has 12 residues. This CDR3 is CAYPAVKETQYF. CDR3 nucleotides: TGTGCCTACCCCGCGGTTAAAGAGACCCAGTACTTC.

This clonotype was counted at least ten times. This chain joins TRBV7-9 and TRBJ2-7; a possible D gene is TRBD1 (6 bases). Deletions cut 5 bases from V and 3 bases from J, with 14 bases between. This CDR3 contains 14 residues. Germline assignment: CDR1 SEHNR and CDR2 FQNEAQ (reference sequence). DNA of the CDR3: TGTGCCAGCAGCCCCTGGGACACAAACTACGAGCAGTACTTC. The encoded protein is CASSPWDTNYEQYF.

The J gene is TRBJ2-7, the V gene TRBV6-2 or TRBV6-3; possibly TRBD2 for D (6 bases). Trimming cost V 6 bases and J 3 bases, with 15 bases left between them. This CDR3 has 14 residues. Germline CDR1 reads MNHEY; CDR2 reads SVGEGT. The CDR3 here is CASSPTGAIYEQYF. The DNA of the CDR3 is TGTGCCAGCAGCCCTACGGGAGCCATCTACGAGCAGTACTTC.

This clonotype was seen repeatedly, ten times or more. This rearrangement joins TRBV3-1 to TRBJ2-7; 11 nucleotides line up with TRBD1. The V and J ends lost 3 bases and 6 bases, in that order; junction bases with no gene match: 13. CDR3 size: 17 residues. Germline CDR1 is LGHDT and CDR2 is YNNKEL (reference sequence). CDR3 in DNA: TGTGCCAGCAGCCAGGATGGACAGGGGGCCTTCGAATTCGAGCAGTACTTC. Its protein is CASSQDGQGAFEFEQYF.